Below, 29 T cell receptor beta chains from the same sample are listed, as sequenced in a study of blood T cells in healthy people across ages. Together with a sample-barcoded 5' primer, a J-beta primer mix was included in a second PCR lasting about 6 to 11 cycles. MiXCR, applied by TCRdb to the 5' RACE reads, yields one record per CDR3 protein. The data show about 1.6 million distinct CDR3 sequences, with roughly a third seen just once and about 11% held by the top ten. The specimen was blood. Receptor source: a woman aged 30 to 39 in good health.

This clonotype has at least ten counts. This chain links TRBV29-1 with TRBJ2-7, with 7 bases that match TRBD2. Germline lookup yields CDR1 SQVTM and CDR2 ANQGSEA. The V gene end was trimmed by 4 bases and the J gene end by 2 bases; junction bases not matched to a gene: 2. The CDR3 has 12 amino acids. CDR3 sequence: CSVGEGPYEQYF. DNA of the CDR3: TGCAGCGTTGGGGAGGGGCCCTACGAGCAGTACTTC.

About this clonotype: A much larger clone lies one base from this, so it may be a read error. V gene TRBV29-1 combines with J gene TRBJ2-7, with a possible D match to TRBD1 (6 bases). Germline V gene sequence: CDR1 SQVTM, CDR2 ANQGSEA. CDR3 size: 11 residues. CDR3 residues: CRGAQGREQYF. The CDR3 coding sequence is TGCAGGGGTGCACAGGGTCGAGAGCAGTACTTC.

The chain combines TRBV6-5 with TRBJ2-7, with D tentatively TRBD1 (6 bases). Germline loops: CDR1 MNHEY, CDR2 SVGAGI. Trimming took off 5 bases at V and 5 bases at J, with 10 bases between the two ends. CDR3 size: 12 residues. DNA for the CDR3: TGTGCCAGCAGTCGGCACAGGGACGAGCAGTACTTC. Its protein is CASSRHRDEQYF.

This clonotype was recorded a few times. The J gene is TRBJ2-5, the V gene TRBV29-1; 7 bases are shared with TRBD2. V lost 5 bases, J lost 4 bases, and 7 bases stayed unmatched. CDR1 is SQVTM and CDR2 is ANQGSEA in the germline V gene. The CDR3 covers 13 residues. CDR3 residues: CSVPRWGGETQYF. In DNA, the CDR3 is TGCAGCGTTCCTAGGTGGGGGGGAGAGACCCAGTACTTC.

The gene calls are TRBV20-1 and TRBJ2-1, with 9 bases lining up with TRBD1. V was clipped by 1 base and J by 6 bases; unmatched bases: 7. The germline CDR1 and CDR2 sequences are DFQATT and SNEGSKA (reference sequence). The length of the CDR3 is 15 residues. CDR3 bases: TGCAGTGCTAGAGCCCCGGGACAGGGTCTCAATGAGCAGTTCTTC. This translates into CSARAPGQGLNEQFF.

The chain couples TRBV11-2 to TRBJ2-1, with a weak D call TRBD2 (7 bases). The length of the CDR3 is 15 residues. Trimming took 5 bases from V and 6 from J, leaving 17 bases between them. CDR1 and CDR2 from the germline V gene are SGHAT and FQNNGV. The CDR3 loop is CASSVLEGGGNEQFF. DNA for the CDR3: TGTGCCAGCAGCGTACTGGAAGGGGGGGGCAATGAGCAGTTCTTC. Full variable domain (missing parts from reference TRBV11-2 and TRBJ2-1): EAGVAQSPRYKIIEKRQSVAFWCNPISGHATLYWYQQILGQGPKLLIQFQNNGVVDDSQLPKDRFSAERLKGVDSTLKIQPAKLEDSAVYLCASSVLEGGGNEQFFGPGTRLTVL.

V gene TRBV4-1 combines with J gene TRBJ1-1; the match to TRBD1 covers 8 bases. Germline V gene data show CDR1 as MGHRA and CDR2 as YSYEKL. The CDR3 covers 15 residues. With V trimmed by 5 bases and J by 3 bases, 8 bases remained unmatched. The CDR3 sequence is CASSNLRGRDTEAFF. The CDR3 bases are TGCGCCAGCAGCAATCTCAGGGGGCGAGACACTGAAGCTTTCTTT.

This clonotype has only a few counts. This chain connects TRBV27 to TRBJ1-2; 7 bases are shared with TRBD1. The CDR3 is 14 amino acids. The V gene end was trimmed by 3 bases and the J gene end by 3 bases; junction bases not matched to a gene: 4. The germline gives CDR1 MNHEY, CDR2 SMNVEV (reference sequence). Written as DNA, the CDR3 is TGTGCCAGCAGTTTTGACAGGGAGGACTATGGCTACACCTTC. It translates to CASSFDREDYGYTF.

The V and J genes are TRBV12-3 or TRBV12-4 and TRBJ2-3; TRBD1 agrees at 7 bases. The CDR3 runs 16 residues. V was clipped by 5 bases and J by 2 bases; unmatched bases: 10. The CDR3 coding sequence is TGTGCCAGCAGTCCCACCCTAGGGACAGTCACAGATACGCAGTATTTT. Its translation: CASSPTLGTVTDTQYF.

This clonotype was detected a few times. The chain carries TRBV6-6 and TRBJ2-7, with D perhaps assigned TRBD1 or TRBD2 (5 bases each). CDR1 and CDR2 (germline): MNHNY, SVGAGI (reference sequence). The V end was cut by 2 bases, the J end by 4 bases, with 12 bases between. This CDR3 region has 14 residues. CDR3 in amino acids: CASSYTRGIYEQYF. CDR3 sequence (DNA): TGTGCCAGCAGTTACACGAGGGGCATATACGAGCAGTACTTC.

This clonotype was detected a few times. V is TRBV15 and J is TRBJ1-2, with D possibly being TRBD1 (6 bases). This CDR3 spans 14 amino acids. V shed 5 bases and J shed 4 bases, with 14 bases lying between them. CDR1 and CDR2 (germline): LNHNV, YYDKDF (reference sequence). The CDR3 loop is CATSGQTGPYGYTF. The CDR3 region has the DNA TGTGCCACCAGCGGACAGACAGGCCCCTATGGCTACACCTTC.

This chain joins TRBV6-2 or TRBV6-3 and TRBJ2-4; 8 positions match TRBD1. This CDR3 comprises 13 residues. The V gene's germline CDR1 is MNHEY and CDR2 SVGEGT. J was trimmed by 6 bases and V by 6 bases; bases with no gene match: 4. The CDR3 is CASSQGQANIQYF. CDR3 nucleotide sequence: TGTGCCAGCAGCCAGGGACAGGCAAACATTCAGTACTTC.

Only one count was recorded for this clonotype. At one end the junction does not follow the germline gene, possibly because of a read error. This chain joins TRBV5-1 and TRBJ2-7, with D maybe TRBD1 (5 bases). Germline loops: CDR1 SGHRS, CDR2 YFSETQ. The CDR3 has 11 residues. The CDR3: CASSFGHEQHF. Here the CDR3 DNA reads TGCGCCAGCAGCTTCGGACACGAGCAGCACTTC.

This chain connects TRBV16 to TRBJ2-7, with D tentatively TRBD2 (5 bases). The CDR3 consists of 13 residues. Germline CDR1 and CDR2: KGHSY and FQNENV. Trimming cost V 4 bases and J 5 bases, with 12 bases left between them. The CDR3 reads CASSPMDSNEQYF. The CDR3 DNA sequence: TGTGCCAGCAGCCCCATGGACTCGAACGAGCAGTACTTC.

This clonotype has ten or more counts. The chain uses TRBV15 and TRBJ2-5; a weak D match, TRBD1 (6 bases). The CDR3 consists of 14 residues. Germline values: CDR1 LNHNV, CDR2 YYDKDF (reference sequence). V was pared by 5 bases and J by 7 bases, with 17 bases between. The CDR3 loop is CATSASGDGRTQYF. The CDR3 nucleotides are TGTGCCACCAGCGCATCAGGGGACGGTCGGACCCAGTACTTC.

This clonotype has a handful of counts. The CDR3, as DNA: TGCAGTGCTACCCCCGGGACTAGCGGACAAGAGACCCAGTACTTC. Translation: CSATPGTSGQETQYF. The chain carries TRBV20-1 and TRBJ2-5, with 11 bases matching TRBD2. The CDR3 sequence is 15 residues long. The trim removed 4 bases at V and 2 bases at J, leaving 6 bases unmatched. Germline values: CDR1 DFQATT, CDR2 SNEGSKA (reference sequence).

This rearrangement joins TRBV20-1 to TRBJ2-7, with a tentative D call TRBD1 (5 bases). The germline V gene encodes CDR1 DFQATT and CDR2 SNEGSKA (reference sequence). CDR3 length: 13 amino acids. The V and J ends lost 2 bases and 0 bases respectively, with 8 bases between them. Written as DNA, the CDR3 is TGCAGTGCTAGATTCGGACACTCCTACGAGCAGTACTTC. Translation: CSARFGHSYEQYF.

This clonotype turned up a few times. DNA for the CDR3: TGTGCCAGCAGCCTAAGACTAGCCCCCAATGAGCAGTTCTTC. This gives the protein CASSLRLAPNEQFF. The V and J genes are TRBV7-2 and TRBJ2-1; the match to TRBD2 covers 7 bases. Germline-derived CDR1 and CDR2 are SGHTA and FQGNSA. This CDR3 has 14 amino acids. V shed 5 bases and J 6 bases; nucleotides not matched to a gene: 7.

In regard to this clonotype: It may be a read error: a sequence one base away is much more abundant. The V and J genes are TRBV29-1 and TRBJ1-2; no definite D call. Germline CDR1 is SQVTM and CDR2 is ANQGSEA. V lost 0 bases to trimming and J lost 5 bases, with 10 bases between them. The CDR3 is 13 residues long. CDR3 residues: CSVEDSGMYGYTF. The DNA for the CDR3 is TGCAGCGTTGAAGATAGCGGGATGTATGGCTACACCTTC.

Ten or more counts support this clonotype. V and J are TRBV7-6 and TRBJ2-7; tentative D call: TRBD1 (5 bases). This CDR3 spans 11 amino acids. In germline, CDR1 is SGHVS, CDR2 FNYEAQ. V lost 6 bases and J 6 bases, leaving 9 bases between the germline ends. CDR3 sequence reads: CASSPGFEQYF. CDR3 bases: TGTGCCAGCAGTCCAGGGTTCGAGCAGTACTTC.

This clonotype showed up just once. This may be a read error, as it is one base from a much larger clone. CDR3 coding DNA: TGCAGTGCTATAACTAGCGGATCCCTCAATGAGCAGTACTTC. Residues: CSAITSGSLNEQYF. The chain is built from TRBV20-1 and TRBJ2-5; TRBD2 matches 8 bases. CDR1 is DFQATT and CDR2 is SNEGSKA in the germline V gene (reference sequence). This CDR3 spans 14 amino acids. The junction had 15 bases not matched to a gene; V was cut back by 4 bases and J by 11 bases.

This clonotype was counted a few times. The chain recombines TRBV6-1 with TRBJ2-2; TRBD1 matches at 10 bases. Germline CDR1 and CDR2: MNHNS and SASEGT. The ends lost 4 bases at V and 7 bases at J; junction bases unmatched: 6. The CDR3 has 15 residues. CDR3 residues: CASSARQGADGELFF. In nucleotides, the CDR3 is TGTGCCAGCAGTGCTCGACAGGGGGCGGACGGGGAGCTGTTTTTT.

This CDR3 is CASSRSPDRGSSQHF. The DNA for the CDR3 is TGTGCCAGCAGCCGGAGCCCTGATCGGGGGTCGTCCCAGCATTTT. The genes are TRBV5-5 and TRBJ1-5; tentatively, D is TRBD1 (5 bases). The CDR3 extends over 15 amino acids. Germline loops: CDR1 SGHKS, CDR2 YYEKEE (reference sequence). With 4 bases removed from V and 11 bases from J, the gap between germline ends came to 22 bases.

The CDR3 protein is CASRAGGYYNEQFF. CDR3 DNA: TGTGCCAGCAGAGCGGGAGGTTACTACAATGAGCAGTTCTTC. The V and J genes are TRBV27 and TRBJ2-1, with 9 nucleotides matching TRBD2. V lost 6 bases to trimming and J lost 3 bases; unmatched junction nucleotides: 3. The germline gives CDR1 MNHEY, CDR2 SMNVEV (reference sequence). CDR3 length: 14 residues.

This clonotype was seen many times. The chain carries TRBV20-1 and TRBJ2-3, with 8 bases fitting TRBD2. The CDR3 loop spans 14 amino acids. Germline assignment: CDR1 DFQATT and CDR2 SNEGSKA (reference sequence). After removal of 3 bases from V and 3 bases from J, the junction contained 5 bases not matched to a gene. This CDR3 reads CSASGGAGTDTQYF. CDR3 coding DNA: TGCAGTGCTAGCGGGGGGGCAGGGACAGATACGCAGTATTTT.

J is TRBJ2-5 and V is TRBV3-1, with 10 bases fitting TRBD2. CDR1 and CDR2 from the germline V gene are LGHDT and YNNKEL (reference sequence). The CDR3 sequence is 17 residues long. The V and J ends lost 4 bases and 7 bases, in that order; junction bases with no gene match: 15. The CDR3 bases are TGTGCCAGCAGCCGCAGTGTAGCGGGGGGACCCGTAGGGACCCAGTACTTC. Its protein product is CASSRSVAGGPVGTQYF.

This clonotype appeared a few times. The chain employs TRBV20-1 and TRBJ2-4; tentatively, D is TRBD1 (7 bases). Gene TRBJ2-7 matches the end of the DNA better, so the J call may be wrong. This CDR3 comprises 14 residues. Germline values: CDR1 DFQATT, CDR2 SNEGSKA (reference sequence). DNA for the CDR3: TGCAGTGCATCAGACAGGGACTCAAGCTACGAGCAGTACTTC. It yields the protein CSASDRDSSYEQYF.

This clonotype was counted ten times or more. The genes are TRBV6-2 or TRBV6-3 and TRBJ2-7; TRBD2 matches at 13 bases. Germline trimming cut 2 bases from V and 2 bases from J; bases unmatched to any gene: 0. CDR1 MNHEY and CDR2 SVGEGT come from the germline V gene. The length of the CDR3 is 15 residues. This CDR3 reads CASSYGTSGTYEQYF. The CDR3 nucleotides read TGTGCCAGCAGTTACGGGACTAGCGGGACCTACGAGCAGTACTTC.

The CDR3 spells CASSLEGWGASDTQYF. DNA of the CDR3: TGCGCCAGCAGCTTGGAAGGGTGGGGCGCATCAGATACGCAGTATTTT. This chain joins TRBV5-1 and TRBJ2-3; D is perhaps TRBD1 (5 bases). Germline lookup yields CDR1 SGHRS and CDR2 YFSETQ. V was clipped by 0 bases and J by 4 bases, with 15 bases between them. This CDR3 spans 16 amino acids.